One T cell receptor beta chain is described in this entry. Expressed TCRB transcripts got sequenced, as all isolated RNA was reverse transcribed. Profiled with immunoSEQ multiplex PCR; TCRdb holds only in-frame clones, not every one. This table holds 860,000 or so clones, 15% to 20% found once. This entry is derived from a study of beta chain features in type 1 diabetes. Across the study: Examination of sorted cells across all samples involved about 100,000,000 cells.

Sequencing input: naive CD4+ T cells from blood. This clonotype originated in a woman under 30 in good health.

The CDR3 DNA reads as TGTGCCAGCAGCACGGGACAGGCGGACGGAAACACCATATATTTT. Amino acid sequence: CASSTGQADGNTIYF. This sequence joins TRBV9 and TRBJ1-3; 8 bases align to TRBD1. V dropped 4 bases and J dropped 4; count of bases not matched to a gene: 7. This CDR3 comprises 15 residues. Looked up from germline, CDR1 is SGDLS and CDR2 is YYNGEE.